The 3 T cell receptor beta chains in this list originate from one sample, sequenced in a study of blood T cell repertoires in COVID-19. Using immunoSEQ multiplex PCR, the repertoire was profiled, and TCRdb retains in-frame clones only, with some absent. The sample records roughly 220,000 clones, 70% to 90% being singletons. Sequencing input: PBMCs or T cells enriched from blood (not recorded which). The receptors were sampled from a woman in her thirties or forties with acute COVID-19.

The rearrangement uses TRBV7-3 and TRBJ2-2; D might be TRBD1 (6 bases). The CDR3 is 15 amino acids. V was trimmed by 4 bases and J by 3 bases, leaving 12 bases between them. Germline loops: CDR1 SGHTA, CDR2 FQGTGA. The CDR3 nucleotides read TGTGCCAGCAGCTCCAGGGGAGAAGACACCGGGGAGCTGTTTTTT. Protein: CASSSRGEDTGELFF.

The chain joins TRBV7-2 to TRBJ2-5; D ambiguous. Trimming took off 1 base at V and 7 bases at J, with 10 bases between the two ends. Germline values: CDR1 SGHTA, CDR2 FQGNSA. The CDR3 is 13 residues long. The CDR3 DNA follows: TGTGCCAGCAGCTTAGTTCGGGTTGGGACCCAGTACTTC. Its translation is CASSLVRVGTQYF.

J is TRBJ1-1 and V is TRBV6-5; D is perhaps TRBD1 (5 bases). Trimming removed 5 bases from V and 1 base from J, with 8 bases in between. The CDR3 loop spans 13 amino acids. Germline values: CDR1 MNHEY, CDR2 SVGAGI. DNA of the CDR3: TGTGCCAGCAGTCCTAGGGGGAACACTGAAGCTTTCTTT. This codes for CASSPRGNTEAFF.